The entry below describes one TCR beta chain. Its antigen is not identified. The source of the sample is a study of OX40 agonist ivuxolimab in advanced cancers. The wider study: The patients received ivuxolimab by intravenous route every 2 weeks at 0.01 to 10 mg/kg. Antecedent anti-PD-1, anti-PD-L1 or anti-CTLA-4 therapy was permissible, with under 50% having received some.

General study findings and limits: CD4+ T cells averaged fewer expanded clones than CD8+ T cells.

Only in-frame clones appear in the TCRdb table, and some are missing; sequencing was by immunoSEQ multiplex PCR. The sample has around 140,000 clones; roughly 91% are singletons. Trimming removed 6 bases from V and 5 bases from J, with 4 bases in between. From germline, CDR1 is MNHEY and CDR2 SVGAGI. The CDR3 contains 11 residues. Samples were taken at baseline and on day 1 of cycles 4 and 7. The rearrangement joins TRBV6-5 to TRBJ2-2; no clear D gene. Material: CD4+ or CD8+ T cells sorted from blood, obtained in a trial of the OX40 agonist ivuxolimab. The sequence was obtained from an adult with an advanced solid tumor such as melanoma, head and neck, liver or kidney cancer. CDR3 loop: CASRTTGELFF. The CDR3 region has the DNA TGTGCCAGCAGGACTACCGGGGAGCTGTTTTTT.